The rows below give T cell receptor beta chains drawn from one sample of a study of shared clonotypes between healthy human individuals. Produced via immunoSEQ multiplex PCR; TCRdb's table is partial and in-frame only. The sample has fewer than 600,000 clones; 79% are singletons. The specimen sequenced was PBMCs. These receptors all stem from a woman between 40 and 50 years old in good health. Some clones in this sample may be carry-over from other donors' samples. The CDR3 runs from the conserved cysteine through the conserved F or W. D genes are given only for firm matches. Size is omitted from some rows. Given values are once, few, many or a class for expanded clones.

d_gene	j_gene	abundance	v_gene	CDR3aa	CDR3nt
NA	TRBJ2-1	NA	TRBV10-3	CAISNGLDDEQFF	TGTGCCATCAGTAACGGACTTGACGATGAGCAGTTCTTC
NA	TRBJ1-4	NA	TRBV5-8	CASSLRPGGEKLFF	TGTGCCAGCAGCTTGAGGCCCGGGGGAGAAAAACTGTTTTTT
NA	TRBJ1-5	NA	TRBV7-9	CASSPSGGQPQHF	TGTGCCAGCAGCCCCTCGGGGGGCCAGCCCCAGCATTTT
NA	TRBJ2-3	NA	TRBV2	CASSLSPGFYETDTQYF	TGTGCCAGCAGCCTTTCTCCAGGGTTTTATGAGACAGATACGCAGTATTTT
NA	TRBJ2-7	NA	TRBV30	CAWSGYYEQYF	TGTGCCTGGAGTGGCTATTACGAGCAGTACTTC
NA	TRBJ2-2	NA	TRBV19	CASSGRANTGELFF	TGTGCCAGTAGTGGCAGGGCGAACACCGGGGAGCTGTTTTTT
NA	TRBJ2-5	medium-sized	TRBV30	CAWSRQIYQETQYF	TGTGCCTGGAGCCGACAGATCTACCAAGAGACCCAGTACTTC
NA	TRBJ2-2	few	TRBV11-3	CASSLDSDLNTGELFF	TGTGCCAGCAGCCTGGACAGCGACCTTAACACCGGGGAGCTGTTTTTT
TRBD2	TRBJ2-7	NA	TRBV2	CASMPTSGTYEQYF	TGTGCCAGCATGCCGACTAGCGGAACCTACGAGCAGTACTTC
TRBD1	TRBJ2-3	NA	TRBV2	CASEGQGVPDTQYF	TGTGCCAGCGAGGGACAGGGGGTACCAGATACGCAGTATTTT
NA	TRBJ2-2	NA	TRBV4-1	CASSQGQGRTGELFF	TGCGCCAGCAGCCAAGGGCAGGGGAGGACCGGGGAGCTGTTTTTT
TRBD1	TRBJ2-7	NA	TRBV29-1	CSVSRAGTGEQYF	TGCAGCGTATCGAGGGCGGGGACAGGGGAGCAGTACTTC
TRBD1	TRBJ1-1	NA	TRBV6-6	CASSYQGASTEAFF	TGTGCCAGCAGTTATCAGGGGGCGAGCACTGAAGCTTTCTTT
NA	TRBJ2-3	NA	TRBV12-5	CASALPRVTDTQYF	TGTGCTAGTGCCCTCCCAAGAGTAACAGATACGCAGTATTTT
NA	TRBJ1-5	NA	TRBV19	CARTRTVESNQPQHF	TGTGCCCGAACGAGGACAGTTGAGAGCAATCAGCCCCAGCATTTT
NA	TRBJ2-2	NA	TRBV6-1	CASSDTPGTSTGELFF	TGTGCCAGCAGTGATACACCCGGGACGAGCACCGGGGAGCTGTTTTTT
NA	TRBJ2-7	NA	TRBV11-2	CASSFTWDTTRSYEQYF	TGTGCCAGCAGCTTCACATGGGACACCACCCGATCCTACGAGCAGTACTTC
NA	TRBJ2-5	once	TRBV28	CASSLAGHSQETQYF	TGTGCCAGCAGTTTGGCTGGACACTCACAAGAGACCCAGTACTTC
NA	TRBJ2-4	NA	TRBV12-5	CASGPGSKRSGNIQYF	TGTGCTAGTGGGCCCGGTAGTAAGAGGTCGGGGAACATTCAGTACTTC
NA	TRBJ1-2	once	TRBV7-2	CASSPGAGYTF	TGTGCCAGCAGCCCAGGGGCTGGCTACACCTTC
TRBD2	TRBJ2-3	NA	TRBV28	CASSEAEGGPDTQYF	TGTGCCAGCAGTGAGGCGGAGGGAGGGCCAGATACGCAGTATTTT
TRBD1	TRBJ2-3	NA	TRBV7-3	CASSFRGRADTQYF	TGTGCCAGCAGCTTCAGGGGGCGCGCAGATACGCAGTATTTT
TRBD2	TRBJ2-5	NA	TRBV9	CASSHFLVTSGEETQYF	TGTGCCAGCAGCCACTTTCTCGTGACTAGCGGGGAAGAGACCCAGTACTTC
TRBD2	TRBJ2-1	once	TRBV15	CATSRGTSGKTYNEQFF	TGTGCCACCAGCAGAGGGACTAGCGGGAAAACTTACAATGAGCAGTTCTTC
TRBD1	TRBJ2-5	NA	TRBV5-1	CASRRGQGPQETQYF	TGCGCCAGCAGAAGGGGGCAGGGACCCCAAGAGACCCAGTACTTC
TRBD2	TRBJ2-2	NA	TRBV23-1	CASSLILGRTTNTGELFF	TGCGCCAGCAGTCTAATCCTCGGGAGGACGACGAACACCGGGGAGCTGTTTTTT
NA	TRBJ2-3	NA	TRBV5-6	CASSPLGADTQYF	TGTGCCAGCAGCCCCCTAGGGGCAGATACGCAGTATTTT
NA	TRBJ1-2	NA	TRBV28	CASRSLGPASGYTF	TGTGCCAGCAGATCACTAGGGCCTGCGTCTGGCTACACCTTC
NA	TRBJ2-1	NA	TRBV30	CAWSVRESVFF	TGTGCCTGGAGTGTACGGGAGTCGGTGTTCTTC
TRBD1	TRBJ1-1	NA	TRBV5-6	CASSRDRGTEAFF	TGTGCCAGCAGCCGTGACAGGGGTACTGAAGCTTTCTTT
TRBD1	TRBJ2-5	NA	TRBV28	CASSSARQHHRGTQYF	TGTGCCAGCAGCTCAGCAAGACAGCACCACAGGGGGACCCAGTACTTC
TRBD1	TRBJ1-1	NA	TRBV18	CASSPLLDRGFSNTEAFF	TGTGCCAGCTCACCACTTCTGGACAGGGGGTTTTCGAACACTGAAGCTTTCTTT
NA	TRBJ2-3	NA	TRBV7-8	CASSLGPGTDTQYF	TGTGCCAGCAGCTTAGGGCCGGGTACAGATACGCAGTATTTT
TRBD2	TRBJ2-1	NA	TRBV7-6	CASSVEVAGLYNEQFF	TGTGCCAGCAGCGTTGAAGTAGCGGGCCTCTACAATGAGCAGTTCTTC
TRBD2	TRBJ2-1	few	TRBV10-3	CAISESWASGRGTYNEQFF	TGTGCCATCAGTGAGTCATGGGCGAGCGGGAGGGGGACCTACAATGAGCAGTTCTTC
TRBD1	TRBJ1-2	NA	TRBV28	CASRLSSGTGLYGYTF	TGTGCCAGCAGACTATCTTCCGGGACAGGGCTCTATGGCTACACCTTC
NA	TRBJ2-3	NA	TRBV10-2	CAIKPGLGTDTQYF	TGCGCCATCAAACCGGGACTCGGCACAGATACGCAGTATTTT
TRBD2	TRBJ2-1	once	TRBV2	CASSGLAGANEQFF	TGTGCCAGCAGTGGACTAGCGGGAGCCAATGAGCAGTTCTTC
NA	TRBJ2-2	NA	TRBV11-2	CASSLRVDGGELFF	TGTGCCAGCAGCTTACGGGTGGACGGCGGGGAGCTGTTTTTT
NA	TRBJ1-5	few	TRBV15	CATSRTVRQPQHF	TGTGCCACCAGCAGGACAGTACGTCAGCCCCAGCATTTT
NA	TRBJ2-1	NA	TRBV21-1	CASSNYPGLAGGGSVRLPYNEQFF	TGTGCCAGCAGCAACTACCCCGGACTAGCGGGAGGGGGCTCGGTGCGTCTTCCATACAATGAGCAGTTCTTC
NA	TRBJ1-1	NA	TRBV28	CASSPPDRLSTEAFF	TGTGCCAGCAGTCCCCCCGACAGGCTAAGCACTGAAGCTTTCTTT
NA	TRBJ1-1	NA	TRBV7-8	CASSLEAGNMNTEAFF	TGTGCCAGCAGCTTAGAAGCAGGGAACATGAACACTGAAGCTTTCTTT
NA	TRBJ1-3	NA	TRBV6-5	CASSATRSGNTIYF	TGTGCCAGCTCCGCCACCCGCTCTGGAAACACCATATATTTT
NA	TRBJ2-2	NA	TRBV15	CATSFRPGLGELFF	TGTGCCACCAGCTTCCGTCCAGGGCTCGGGGAGCTGTTTTTT
TRBD2	TRBJ2-5	NA	TRBV6-5	CASSYRGLAGQETQYF	TGTGCCAGCAGTTACAGGGGACTAGCGGGCCAAGAGACCCAGTACTTC
TRBD2	TRBJ2-5	NA	TRBV30	CAWSGLAGFQETQYF	TGTGCCTGGAGTGGGCTAGCGGGGTTCCAAGAGACCCAGTACTTC
TRBD1	TRBJ1-1	NA	TRBV20-1	CSASHGTGVFF	TGCAGTGCTAGCCACGGGACAGGGGTTTTCTTT
TRBD1	TRBJ2-6	NA	TRBV19	CASSTRQGGANVLTF	TGTGCCAGTAGTACACGACAGGGTGGGGCCAACGTCCTGACTTTC
NA	TRBJ2-3	NA	TRBV2	CASSQLTTDTQYF	TGTGCCAGCAGCCAGCTGACCACAGATACGCAGTATTTT